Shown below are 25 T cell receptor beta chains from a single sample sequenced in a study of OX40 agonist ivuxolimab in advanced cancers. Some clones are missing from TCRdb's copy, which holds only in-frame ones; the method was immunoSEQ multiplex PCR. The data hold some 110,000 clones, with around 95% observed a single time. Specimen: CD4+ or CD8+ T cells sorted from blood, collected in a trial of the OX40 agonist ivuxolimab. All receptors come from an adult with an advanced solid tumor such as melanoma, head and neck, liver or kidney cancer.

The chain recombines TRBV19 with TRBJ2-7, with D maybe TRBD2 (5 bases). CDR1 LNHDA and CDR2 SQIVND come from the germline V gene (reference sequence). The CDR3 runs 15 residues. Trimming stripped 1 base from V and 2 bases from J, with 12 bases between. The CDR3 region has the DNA TGTGCCAGTAGTATAGGTCGCCGGGGAACCTACGAGCAGTACTTC. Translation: CASSIGRRGTYEQYF.

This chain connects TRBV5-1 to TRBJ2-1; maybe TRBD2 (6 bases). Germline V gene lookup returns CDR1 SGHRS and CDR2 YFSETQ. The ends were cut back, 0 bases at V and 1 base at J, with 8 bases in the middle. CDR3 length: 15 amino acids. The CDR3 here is CASSLAGESYNEQFF. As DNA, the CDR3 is TGCGCCAGCAGCTTGGCGGGGGAGTCCTACAATGAGCAGTTCTTC.

Here the CDR3 DNA reads TGCAGCGTCGCACAGGGGGCCGGGGAGCTGTTTTTT. Translating it yields CSVAQGAGELFF. This chain connects TRBV29-1 to TRBJ2-2, with 8 positions matching TRBD1. The CDR3 runs to 12 residues. From germline, CDR1 is SQVTM and CDR2 ANQGSEA. Losses at the gene ends were 6 bases for V and 6 bases for J; bases not matched to a gene: 3.

CDR3 sequence: CASSMGRELFF. The DNA for the CDR3 is TGTGCCAGCAGCATGGGTCGGGAGCTGTTTTTT. V usage is TRBV7-9 and J usage is TRBJ2-2; D is ambiguous. The V end was cut by 5 bases, the J end by 9 bases, with 7 bases between. The CDR3 covers 11 residues. Germline V gene lookup returns CDR1 SEHNR and CDR2 FQNEAQ (reference sequence). The entire variable domain, with the rest obtained from reference TRBV7-9 and TRBJ2-2, is as follows: DTGVSQNPRHKITKRGQNVTFRCDPISEHNRLYWYRQTLGQGPEFLTYFQNEAQLEKSRLLSDRFSAERPKGSFSTLEIQRTEQGDSAMYLCASSMGRELFFGEGSRLTVL.

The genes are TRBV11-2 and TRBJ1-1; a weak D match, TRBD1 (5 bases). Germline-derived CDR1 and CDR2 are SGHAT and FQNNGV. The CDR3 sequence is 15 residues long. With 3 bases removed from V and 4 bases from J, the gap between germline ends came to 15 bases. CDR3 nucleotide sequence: TGTGCCAGCAGCTTCCGGACATCCCAAGGCACTGAAGCTTTCTTT. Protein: CASSFRTSQGTEAFF.

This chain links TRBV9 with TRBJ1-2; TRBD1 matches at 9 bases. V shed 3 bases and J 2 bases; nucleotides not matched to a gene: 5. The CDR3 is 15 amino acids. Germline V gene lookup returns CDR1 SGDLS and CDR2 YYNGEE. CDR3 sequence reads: CASSAGQGTNYGYTF. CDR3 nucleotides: TGTGCCAGCAGCGCCGGACAGGGGACAAACTATGGCTACACCTTC.

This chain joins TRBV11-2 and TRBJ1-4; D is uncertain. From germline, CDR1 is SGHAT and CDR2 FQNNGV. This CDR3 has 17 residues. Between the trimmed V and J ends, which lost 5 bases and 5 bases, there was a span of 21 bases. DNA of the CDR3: TGTGCCAGCAGCCGTCAACCACCCGGACTGAGAAATGAAAAACTGTTTTTT. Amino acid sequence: CASSRQPPGLRNEKLFF. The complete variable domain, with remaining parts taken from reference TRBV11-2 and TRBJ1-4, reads EAGVAQSPRYKIIEKRQSVAFWCNPISGHATLYWYQQILGQGPKLLIQFQNNGVVDDSQLPKDRFSAERLKGVDSTLKIQPAKLEDSAVYLCASSRQPPGLRNEKLFFGSGTQLSVL.

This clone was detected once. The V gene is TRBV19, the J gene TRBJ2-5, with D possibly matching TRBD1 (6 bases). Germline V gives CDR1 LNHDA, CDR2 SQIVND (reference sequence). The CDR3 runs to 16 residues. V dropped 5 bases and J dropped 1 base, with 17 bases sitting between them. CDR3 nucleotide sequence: TGTGCCAGTAGTCCCCCAGCCCCGACAGGCCAAGAGACCCAGTACTTC. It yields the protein CASSPPAPTGQETQYF.

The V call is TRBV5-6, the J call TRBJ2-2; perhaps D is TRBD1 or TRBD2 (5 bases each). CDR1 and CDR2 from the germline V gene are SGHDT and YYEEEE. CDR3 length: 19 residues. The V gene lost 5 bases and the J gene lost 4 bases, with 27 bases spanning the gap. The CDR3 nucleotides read TGTGCCAGCAGTAGCTTCAAGTTGAGGGGCGAGTGGGGCACCGGGGAGCTGTTTTTT. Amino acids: CASSSFKLRGEWGTGELFF.

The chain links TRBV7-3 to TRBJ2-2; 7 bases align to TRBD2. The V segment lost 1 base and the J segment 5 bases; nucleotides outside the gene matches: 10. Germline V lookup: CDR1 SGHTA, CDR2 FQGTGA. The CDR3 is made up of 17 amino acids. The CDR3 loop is CASSLRFGGGRTGELFF. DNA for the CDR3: TGTGCCAGCAGCTTAAGGTTTGGCGGGGGAAGGACCGGGGAGCTGTTTTTT. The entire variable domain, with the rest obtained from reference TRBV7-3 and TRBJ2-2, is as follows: GAGVSQTPSNKVTEKGKYVELRCDPISGHTALYWYRQSLGQGPEFLIYFQGTGAADDSGLPNDRFFAVRPEGSVSTLKIQRTERGDSAVYLCASSLRFGGGRTGELFFGEGSRLTVL.

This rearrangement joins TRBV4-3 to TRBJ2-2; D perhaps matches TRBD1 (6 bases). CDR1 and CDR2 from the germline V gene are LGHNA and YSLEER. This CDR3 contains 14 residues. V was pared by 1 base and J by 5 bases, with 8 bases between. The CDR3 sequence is CASSQGGGTGELFF. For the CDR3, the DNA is TGCGCCAGCAGCCAAGGAGGGGGTACCGGGGAGCTGTTTTTT.

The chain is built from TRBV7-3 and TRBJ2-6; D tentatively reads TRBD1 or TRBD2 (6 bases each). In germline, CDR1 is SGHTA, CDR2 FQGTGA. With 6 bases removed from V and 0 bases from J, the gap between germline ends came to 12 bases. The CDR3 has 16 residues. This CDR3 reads CASSPGGGSGANVLTF. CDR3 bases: TGTGCCAGCAGTCCCGGGGGCGGCTCTGGGGCCAACGTCCTGACTTTC.

CDR3 sequence reads: CASTPTGSLTDTQYF. The CDR3, as DNA: TGTGCCAGTACCCCGACAGGGTCTTTAACAGATACGCAGTATTTT. The chain links TRBV19 to TRBJ2-3; TRBD1 matches at 7 bases. Germline CDR1 reads LNHDA; CDR2 reads SQIVND (reference sequence). CDR3 length equals 15 residues. J gave up 3 bases and V 7 bases, and 10 bases lay outside the gene matches.

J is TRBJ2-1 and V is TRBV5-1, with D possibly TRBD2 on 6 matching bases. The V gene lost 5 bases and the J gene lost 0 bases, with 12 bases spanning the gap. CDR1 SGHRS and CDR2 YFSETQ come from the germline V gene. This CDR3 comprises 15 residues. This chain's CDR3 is CASRDGGNSYNEQFF. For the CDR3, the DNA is TGCGCCAGCAGAGATGGAGGGAACTCCTACAATGAGCAGTTCTTC.

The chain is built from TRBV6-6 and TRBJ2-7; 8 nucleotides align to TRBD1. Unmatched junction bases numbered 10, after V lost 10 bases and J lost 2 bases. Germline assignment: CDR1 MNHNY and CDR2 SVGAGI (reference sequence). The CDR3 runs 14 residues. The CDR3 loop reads CATRTGSLTYEQYF. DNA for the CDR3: TGTGCCACCAGGACAGGGTCCCTAACCTACGAGCAGTACTTC.

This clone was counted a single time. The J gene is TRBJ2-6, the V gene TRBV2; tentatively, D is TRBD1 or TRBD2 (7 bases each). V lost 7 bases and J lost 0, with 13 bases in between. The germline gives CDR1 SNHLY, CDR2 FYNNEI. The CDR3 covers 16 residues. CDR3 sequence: CASNRGLSSGANVLTF. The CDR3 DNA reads TGTGCCAGCAACAGGGGACTAAGCTCTGGGGCCAACGTCCTGACTTTC.

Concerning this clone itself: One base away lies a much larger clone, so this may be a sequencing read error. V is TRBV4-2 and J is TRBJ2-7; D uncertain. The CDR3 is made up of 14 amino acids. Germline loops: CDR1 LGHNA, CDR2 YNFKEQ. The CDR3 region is CAGSQVSQSYEQYF. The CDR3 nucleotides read TGTGCCGGCAGCCAAGTAAGTCAGAGCTACGAGCAGTACTTC.

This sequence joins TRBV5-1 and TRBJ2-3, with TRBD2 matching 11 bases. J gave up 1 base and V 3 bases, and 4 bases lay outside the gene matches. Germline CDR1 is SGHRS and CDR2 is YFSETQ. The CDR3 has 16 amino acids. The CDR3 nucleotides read TGCGCCAGCAGCTCTACTAGCGGGGGACGCACAGATACGCAGTATTTT. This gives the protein CASSSTSGGRTDTQYF.

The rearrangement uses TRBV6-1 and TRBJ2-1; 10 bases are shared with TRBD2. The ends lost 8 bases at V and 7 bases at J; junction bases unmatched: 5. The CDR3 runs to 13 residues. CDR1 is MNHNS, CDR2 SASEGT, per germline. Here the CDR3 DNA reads TGTGCCAGCCTCCCGGGACTAGCGAATGAGCAGTTCTTC. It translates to CASLPGLANEQFF.

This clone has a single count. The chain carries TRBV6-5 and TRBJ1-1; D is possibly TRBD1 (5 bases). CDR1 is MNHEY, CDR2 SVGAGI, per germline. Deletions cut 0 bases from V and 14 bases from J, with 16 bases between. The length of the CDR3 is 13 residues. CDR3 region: CASSYSDGTVVFF. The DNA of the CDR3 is TGTGCCAGCAGTTACTCAGACGGGACCGTGGTGTTCTTT.

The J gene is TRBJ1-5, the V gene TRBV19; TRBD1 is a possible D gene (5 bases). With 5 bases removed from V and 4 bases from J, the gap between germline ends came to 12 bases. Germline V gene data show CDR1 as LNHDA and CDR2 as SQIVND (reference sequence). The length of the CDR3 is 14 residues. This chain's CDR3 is CASSYDSRNQPQHF. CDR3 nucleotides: TGTGCCAGTAGTTATGACAGCCGTAATCAGCCCCAGCATTTT.

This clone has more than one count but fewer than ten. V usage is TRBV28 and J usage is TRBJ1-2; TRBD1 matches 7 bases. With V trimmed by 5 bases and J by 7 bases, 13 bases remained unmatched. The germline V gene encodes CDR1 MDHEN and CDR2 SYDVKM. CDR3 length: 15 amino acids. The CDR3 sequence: CASSDGTARYSGYTF. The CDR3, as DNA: TGTGCCAGCAGTGATGGGACAGCCCGCTACTCTGGCTACACCTTC.

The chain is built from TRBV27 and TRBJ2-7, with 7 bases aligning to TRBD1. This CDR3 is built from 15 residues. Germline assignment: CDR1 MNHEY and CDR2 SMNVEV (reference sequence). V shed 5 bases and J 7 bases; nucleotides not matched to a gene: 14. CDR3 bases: TGTGCCAGCAGTATGGGACAGTACCTTCCCCGTGAGCAGTACTTC. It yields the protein CASSMGQYLPREQYF.

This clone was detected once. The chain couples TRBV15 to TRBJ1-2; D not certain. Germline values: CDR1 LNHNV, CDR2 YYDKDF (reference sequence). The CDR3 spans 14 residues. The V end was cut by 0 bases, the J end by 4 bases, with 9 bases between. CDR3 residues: CATSRDKVLYGYTF. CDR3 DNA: TGTGCCACCAGCAGAGATAAGGTCCTCTATGGCTACACCTTC. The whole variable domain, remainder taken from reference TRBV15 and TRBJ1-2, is DAMVIQNPRYQVTQFGKPVTLSCSQTLNHNVMYWYQQKSSQAPKLLFHYYDKDFNNEADTPDNFQSRRPNTSFCFLDIRSPGLGDTAMYLCATSRDKVLYGYTFGSGTRLTVV.

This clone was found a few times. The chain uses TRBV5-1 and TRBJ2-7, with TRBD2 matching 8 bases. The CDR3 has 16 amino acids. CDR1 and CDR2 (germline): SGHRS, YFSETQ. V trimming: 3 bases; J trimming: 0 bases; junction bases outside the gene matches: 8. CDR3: CASSYGLSGSSYEQYF. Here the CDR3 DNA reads TGCGCCAGCAGCTACGGACTAAGCGGGAGCTCCTACGAGCAGTACTTC. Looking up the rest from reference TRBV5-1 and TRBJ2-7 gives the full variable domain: KAGVTQTPRYLIKTRGQQVTLSCSPISGHRSVSWYQQTPGQGLQFLFEYFSETQRNKGNFPGRFSGRQFSNSRSEMNVSTLELGDSALYLCASSYGLSGSSYEQYFGPGTRLTVT.